This paragraph reports one T cell receptor (beta chain). V was trimmed by 2 bases and J by 6 bases, leaving 13 bases between them. The CDR3 runs 14 residues. Germline-derived CDR1 and CDR2 are LGHNA and YSLEER. Followed over time, Seattle patients had been enrolled while infection was active. Original analysis: It was from reference gene primer amplification that nucleated cell counts were estimated. Sequenced by immunoSEQ multiplex PCR; TCRdb stores in-frame clones only, minus some. V and J calls and clone size are as listed in that table; D and trimming were resolved from the DNA. The profile covers roughly 280,000 clones, with more than 75% appearing a single time and about 5% taken by the ten largest. These data are taken from a study of blood T cell repertoires in COVID-19. Study-wide background: Whether acute or convalescent, the COVID-19 samples came from the United States, Italy and Spain.

The chain has TRBV4-3 and TRBJ1-2; the D is unclear. Material for sequencing was peripheral blood. The sequence was obtained from a woman aged 60-70 years with COVID-19, enrolled during active disease. The CDR3 region is CASSQLGELNGYTF. The DNA for the CDR3 is TGCGCCAGCAGCCAACTCGGGGAATTGAATGGCTACACCTTC.